This section outlines one T cell receptor (beta chain) sequence together with its context. The record originates from a study of blood T cell repertoires in COVID-19. Assay: immunoSEQ multiplex PCR; the TCRdb copy retains only in-frame clones and omits some. The repertoire holds roughly 320,000 clones, with around 86% as singletons. The sample taken for sequencing was PBMCs or T cells enriched from blood (not recorded which). This sequence was found in a young man who had recovered from COVID-19.

The CDR3 sequence is CASSYRRLAGDAKNIQYF. The CDR3 region has the DNA TGTGCCAGCAGCTACCGGAGACTAGCGGGGGATGCCAAAAACATTCAGTACTTC. This sequence joins TRBV11-2 and TRBJ2-4, with 12 bases lining up with TRBD2. Losses at the gene ends were 4 bases for V and 1 base for J; bases not matched to a gene: 8. Germline-derived CDR1 and CDR2 are SGHAT and FQNNGV. The CDR3 extends over 18 amino acids.